This TCR beta chain was documented in a study of vaccination and CD4 T cells after COVID-19. A remark on this clonotype: Its antigen remains unidentified.

Sequenced with the Oncomine TCR Beta short-read assay was DNA taken from cultured CD4+ T cells. TCRdb redid the calling of the PCR reads with MiXCR, one entry per CDR3 protein. Of 9,900 or so distinct CDR3 sequences listed, 20% to 30% are singletons. Treatment here: roughly nine-day PBMC culture with coronavirus spike peptide pools or control peptides (ViraFEST assay). V was clipped by 6 bases and J by 2 bases; unmatched bases: 4. This CDR3 is built from 14 residues. Per germline, CDR1 SNHLY and CDR2 FYNNEI. This chain uses TRBV2 with TRBJ1-5; the match to TRBD1 covers 7 bases. Specimen: CD4+ T cells from blood, cultured in vitro, collected before SARS-CoV-2 vaccination. The TCR comes from a human donor who received a COVID-19 vaccine. This CDR3 is CASRFGQGNQPQHF. The CDR3 nucleotides read TGTGCCAGCAGATTTGGACAGGGCAATCAGCCCCAGCATTTT.